This T cell receptor (beta chain) came from a study of PD-1 blockade in classical Hodgkin lymphoma. Notes on the study in general: Excluded were patients who started nivolumab under 1 year after ASCT, a group that had lower diversity. According to reports, newly diagnosed patients had lower baseline TCR diversity than healthy donors, and relapsed/refractory patients had lower baseline TCR diversity still. In CD4+ cells, TCR diversity went up significantly by C4D1, but in CD8+ cells it did not.

Some clones are missing from TCRdb's copy, which holds only in-frame ones; the method was immunoSEQ multiplex PCR. Here the sample spans about 90,000 clones, 90% being singletons. The time point is: cycle 4 day 1 (C4D1), after 5 to 7 weeks of nivolumab. Each of the patients experienced relapse following autologous stem cell transplantation, and their brentuximab vedotin exposure differed. There are 16 residues in the CDR3. V lost 4 bases, J lost 2 bases, and 19 bases lay in between. Looked up from germline, CDR1 is SGHDT and CDR2 is YYEEEE. Note on this clone: Antigen specificity is unknown.

The genes are TRBV5-6 and TRBJ2-7, with D possibly TRBD2 on 6 matching bases. The sequencing used peripheral blood mononuclear cells (PBMCs), collected before the fourth cycle of nivolumab. The TCR originated in a human donor with classical Hodgkin lymphoma. The CDR3 reads CASSGGAGNLPYEQYF. The CDR3 DNA follows: TGTGCCAGCAGCGGAGGGGCAGGGAATCTTCCCTACGAGCAGTACTTC.